This T cell receptor beta chain is drawn from a study of early T cells in non-severe SARS-CoV-2 infection. General study results and limits: Private and CD4 specificities were missed by VDJdb matching, skewed to anti-spike CD8.

TCRdb passed the 5' RACE reads through MiXCR, listing each CDR3 protein once. The sample lists about 70,000 distinct CDR3 sequences, roughly 4.7% occurring once. Germline CDR1 and CDR2: MDHEN and SYDVKM. The CDR3 sequence is 13 residues long. This clonotype was seen at least ten times. The antigen remains unidentified. The junction shows a germline mismatch at one end, possibly a read error. This sequence was found in an adult who was a healthcare worker with PCR-confirmed SARS-CoV-2 infection or an uninfected control (not recorded which). This chain joins TRBV28 and TRBJ1-6; D is unclear. The material was whole blood, obtained at baseline. CDR3 coding DNA: TGTGCCAGCCGTTTGAATCGGGATTCACCCCTCCACTTT. Translating gives CASRLNRDSPLHF.